This TCR beta chain comes out of a study of blood T cell repertoires in COVID-19. This CDR3 is 17 amino acids long. The V end was cut by 3 bases, the J end by 2 bases, with 19 bases between. Looked up from germline, CDR1 is MNHNS and CDR2 is SASEGT. Assay: immunoSEQ multiplex PCR; the TCRdb copy retains only in-frame clones and omits some. This table holds around 130,000 clones, 65% to 90% found once. The sequence derives from a man aged 45-65 years with acute or convalescent COVID-19. This chain uses TRBV6-1 with TRBJ1-2; D ambiguous. Material for sequencing was peripheral blood. The CDR3 region has the DNA TGTGCCAGCAGTGACGGGCTGGGAGGGTCAAAGAACTATGGCTACACCTTC. Protein sequence: CASSDGLGGSKNYGYTF.